A single sample is the source of the 9 T cell receptor beta chains below, sequenced in a study of T cells in Graves' hyperthyroidism and ophthalmopathy. RNA transcripts provided the source from which TCR beta CDR3 regions were amplified. The HTBI primer set drove a first-round RT-PCR of the TCR CDR3. One entry per CDR3 protein results from TCRdb running MiXCR on the multiplex PCR reads. The sample lists about 560,000 distinct CDR3 sequences, approximately 44% occurring once. Sequences were obtained from peripheral blood or thyroid tissue (not recorded which). These receptors were taken from a woman in her late teens or twenties with Graves' hyperthyroidism.

Comments on this clonotype: The junction differs from germline at one of its ends, possibly a read error. The chain joins TRBV29-1 to TRBJ2-7; D is unclear. The CDR3 has 13 amino acids. CDR1 and CDR2 from the germline V gene are SQVTM and ANQGSEA. DNA for the CDR3: TGCAGCGCCGCGGCAGCCGACTCCTACGAGCAGCACTTC. The encoded protein is CSAAAADSYEQHF.

This clonotype is labeled as medium-sized. The rearrangement links TRBV6-5 to TRBJ1-5; 7 bases are shared with TRBD1. The J segment lost 6 bases and the V segment lost 5 bases, leaving 4 bases of the junction unmatched. This CDR3 is built from 13 residues. Germline CDR1 MNHEY, CDR2 SVGAGI. CDR3 loop: CASSDREGQPQHF. CDR3 DNA sequence: TGTGCCAGCAGTGACAGGGAGGGTCAGCCCCAGCATTTT.

This clonotype occurred a few times. This chain uses TRBV7-9 with TRBJ1-2; D is undetermined. Germline lookup yields CDR1 SEHNR and CDR2 FQNEAQ (reference sequence). The germline V and J ends were trimmed by 6 bases and 4 bases, with 18 bases remaining between them. The CDR3 is 15 residues long. CDR3 amino acids: CASRKRRDRAYGYTF. The CDR3 DNA is TGTGCCAGCAGGAAAAGGAGGGATCGGGCCTATGGCTACACCTTC. Full variable domain (rest looked up from reference TRBV7-9 and TRBJ1-2): DTGVSQNPRHKITKRGQNVTFRCDPISEHNRLYWYRQTLGQGPEFLTYFQNEAQLEKSRLLSDRFSAERPKGSFSTLEIQRTEQGDSAMYLCASRKRRDRAYGYTFGSGTRLTVV.

The chain uses TRBV20-1 and TRBJ1-5, with D possibly matching TRBD1 (6 bases). Germline V CDR1 and CDR2: DFQATT, SNEGSKA (reference sequence). This CDR3 has 14 amino acids. The V and J ends lost 3 bases and 4 bases respectively, with 13 bases between them. In nucleotides, the CDR3 is TGCAGTGCTAGTTTAGGACAGTTTAATCAGCCCCAGCATTTT. Its protein product is CSASLGQFNQPQHF.

The table lists this clonotype with a count of one. The chain joins TRBV29-1 to TRBJ1-2; no clear D gene. Between the trimmed V and J ends, which lost 2 bases and 4 bases, there was a span of 11 bases. Per germline, CDR1 SQVTM and CDR2 ANQGSEA. This CDR3 is 13 amino acids long. DNA for the CDR3: TGCAGCGTTGAATGGCAGGATGGCTATGGCTACACCTTC. It codes for CSVEWQDGYGYTF.

This clonotype was seen at least ten times. The V and J genes are TRBV25-1 and TRBJ2-7; 7 bases match TRBD1. Trimming at V came to 4 bases and at J to 2 bases, leaving 11 bases not matched to a gene. Germline V gene data show CDR1 as MGHDK and CDR2 as SYGVNS. The CDR3 length is 16 residues. The CDR3 region has the DNA TGTGCCAGCAGTGGCGACTGGGGACAGCCCACCTACGAGCAGTACTTC. It specifies CASSGDWGQPTYEQYF.

The table lists this clonotype with many counts. The V gene is TRBV7-7, the J gene TRBJ2-5; TRBD2 agrees at 12 bases. The CDR3 consists of 17 residues. V trimming: 5 bases; J trimming: 7 bases; junction bases outside the gene matches: 14. From germline, CDR1 is SSHAT and CDR2 FNYEAQ (reference sequence). CDR3 loop: CASSPGTSGQAGGTQYF. The CDR3 DNA follows: TGTGCCAGCAGCCCCGGGACTAGCGGGCAGGCGGGCGGGACCCAGTACTTC. The full variable domain, in which reference TRBV7-7 and TRBJ2-5 provide the parts outside the CDR3, is GAGVSQSPRYKVTKRGQDVTLRCDPISSHATLYWYQQALGQGPEFLTYFNYEAQPDKSGLPSDRFSAERPEGSISTLTIQRTEQRDSAMYRCASSPGTSGQAGGTQYFGPGTRLLVL.

This clonotype turned up a few times. The junction departs from the called germline gene at one end, perhaps through a read error. This chain connects TRBV7-3 to TRBJ2-7; D unresolved. CDR3 length: 11 amino acids. Germline V gene sequence: CDR1 SGHTA, CDR2 FQGTGA. The CDR3 DNA sequence: TGCGCCAGCAGCCAAGAGACAAGGCAGTACTTC. Protein product: CASSQETRQYF.

The chain has TRBV7-8 and TRBJ2-1; 8 bases match TRBD2. This CDR3 is 14 amino acids long. V lost 3 bases, J lost 6 bases, and 4 bases stayed unmatched. Germline lookup yields CDR1 SGHVS and CDR2 FQNEAQ. For the CDR3, the DNA is TGTGCCAGCAGCTTTGCGGGAGGCTCCAATGAGCAGTTCTTC. Protein: CASSFAGGSNEQFF.